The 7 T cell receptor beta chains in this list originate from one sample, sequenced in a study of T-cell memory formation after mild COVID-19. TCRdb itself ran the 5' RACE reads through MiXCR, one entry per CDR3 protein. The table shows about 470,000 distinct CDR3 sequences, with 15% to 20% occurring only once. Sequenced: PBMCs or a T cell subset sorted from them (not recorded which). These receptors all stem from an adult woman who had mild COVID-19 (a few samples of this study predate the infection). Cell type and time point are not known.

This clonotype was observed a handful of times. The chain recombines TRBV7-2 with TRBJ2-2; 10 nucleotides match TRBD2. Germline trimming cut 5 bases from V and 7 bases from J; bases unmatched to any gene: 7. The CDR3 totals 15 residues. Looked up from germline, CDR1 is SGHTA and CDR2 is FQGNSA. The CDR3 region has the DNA TGTGCCAGCAGCCCCTCGGGACTAGCGTTCGGGGAGCTGTTTTTT. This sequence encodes CASSPSGLAFGELFF.

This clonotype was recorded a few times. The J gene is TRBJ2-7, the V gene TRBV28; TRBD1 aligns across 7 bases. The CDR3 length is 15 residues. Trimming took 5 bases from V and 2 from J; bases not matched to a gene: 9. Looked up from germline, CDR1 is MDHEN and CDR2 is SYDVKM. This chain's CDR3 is CASSPGRGSTYEQYF. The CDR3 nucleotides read TGTGCCAGCAGTCCCGGCAGGGGGTCAACCTACGAGCAGTACTTC. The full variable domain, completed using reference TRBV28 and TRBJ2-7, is DVKVTQSSRYLVKRTGEKVFLECVQDMDHENMFWYRQDPGLGLRLIYFSYDVKMKEKGDIPEGYSVSREKKERFSLILESASTNQTSMYLCASSPGRGSTYEQYFGPGTRLTVT.

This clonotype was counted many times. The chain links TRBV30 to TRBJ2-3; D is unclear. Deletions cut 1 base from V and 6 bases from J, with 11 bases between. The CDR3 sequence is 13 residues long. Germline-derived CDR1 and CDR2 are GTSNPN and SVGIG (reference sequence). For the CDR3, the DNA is TGTGCCTGGAGTGGTCAGGCTCCCGATACGCAGTATTTT. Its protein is CAWSGQAPDTQYF.

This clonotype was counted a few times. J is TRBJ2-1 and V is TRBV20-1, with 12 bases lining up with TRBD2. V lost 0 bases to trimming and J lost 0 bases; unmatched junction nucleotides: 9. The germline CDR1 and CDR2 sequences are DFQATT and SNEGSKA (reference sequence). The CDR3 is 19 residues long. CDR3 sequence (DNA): TGCAGTGCTAGAGATCAAGGGACTAGCGGGCCAAGCTCCTACAATGAGCAGTTCTTC. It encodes CSARDQGTSGPSSYNEQFF.

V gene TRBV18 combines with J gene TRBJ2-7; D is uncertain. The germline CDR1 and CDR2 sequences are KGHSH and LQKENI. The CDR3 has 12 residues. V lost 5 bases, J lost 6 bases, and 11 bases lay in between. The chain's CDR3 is CASSTLGGEQYF. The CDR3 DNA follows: TGTGCCAGCTCAACCTTAGGCGGCGAGCAGTACTTC.

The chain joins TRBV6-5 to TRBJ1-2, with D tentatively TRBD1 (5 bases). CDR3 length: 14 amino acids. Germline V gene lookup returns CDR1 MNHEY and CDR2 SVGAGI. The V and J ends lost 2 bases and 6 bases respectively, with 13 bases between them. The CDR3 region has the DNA TGTGCCAGCAGTTACAGGGTGGGCAGGGATGGCTACACCTTC. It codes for CASSYRVGRDGYTF.

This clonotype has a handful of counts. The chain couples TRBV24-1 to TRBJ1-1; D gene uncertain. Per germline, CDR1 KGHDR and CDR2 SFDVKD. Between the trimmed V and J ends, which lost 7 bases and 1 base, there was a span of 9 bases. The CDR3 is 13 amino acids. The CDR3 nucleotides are TGTGCCACCAGAGGTATTGCGAACACTGAAGCTTTCTTT. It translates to CATRGIANTEAFF.